Presented here are 2 T cell receptor beta chains from one specimen sequenced in a study of beta chain features in type 1 diabetes. Expressed TCRB transcripts were sequenced because the isolated RNA had all been reverse transcribed beforehand. Here immunoSEQ multiplex PCR was the method, and the copy in TCRdb shows in-frame clones only, minus some. Among a few hundred thousand clones listed, around 9.9% were seen once. The sample comprised central memory CD4+ T cells from blood. These receptors all come from a man in his late teens or twenties in good health.

This rearrangement joins TRBV7-2 to TRBJ1-2; 10 positions agree with TRBD1. This CDR3 region has 15 residues. Germline loops: CDR1 SGHTA, CDR2 FQGNSA. V was pared by 7 bases and J by 1 base, with 6 bases of the junction left unmatched. The CDR3 loop reads CASTADRGDNYGYTF. As DNA, the CDR3 is TGTGCCAGCACCGCGGACAGGGGGGATAACTATGGCTACACCTTC. The variable domain in full, with the rest retrieved from reference TRBV7-2 and TRBJ1-2, is GAGVSQSPSNKVTEKGKDVELRCDPISGHTALYWYRQSLGQGLEFLIYFQGNSAPDKSGLPSDRFSAERTGGSVSTLTIQRTQQEDSAVYLCASTADRGDNYGYTFGSGTRLTVV.

This clone was seen only a few times. CDR3: CASSLDEQETQYF. CDR3 coding DNA: TGTGCCAGCAGCTTAGATGAGCAAGAGACCCAGTACTTC. The chain is built from TRBV5-4 and TRBJ2-5; D is unresolved. There are 13 residues in the CDR3. Trimming left V 2 bases short and J 2 bases short, with 7 bases between. Germline CDR1 is SGHNT and CDR2 is YYREEE (reference sequence).